This passage covers 26 T cell receptor beta chains from one sample sequenced in a study of blood T cells in healthy people across ages. A sample-barcoded 5' primer and a J-beta primer mix were used in a second PCR of about 6 to 11 cycles. TCRdb analysed the 5' RACE reads with MiXCR anew, one entry per CDR3 protein. The table records roughly 800,000 distinct CDR3 sequences, 58% of them present only once. Sequencing input: blood. Receptors originate from a man under 40 in good health.

This clonotype was counted only a few times. The V and J genes are TRBV10-3 and TRBJ2-2; the D is unclear. The germline V and J ends were trimmed by 8 bases and 1 base, with 8 bases remaining between them. This CDR3 comprises 13 residues. Germline V gene data show CDR1 as ENHRY and CDR2 as SYGVKD. In nucleotides, the CDR3 is TGTGCCATCGGAGTGGAGAACACCGGGGAGCTGTTTTTT. It encodes CAIGVENTGELFF.

Concerning this clonotype: A junction end diverges from the germline sequence, so it may reflect a read error. This chain joins TRBV30 and TRBJ1-2; weak D call: TRBD1 (6 bases). This CDR3 has 13 amino acids. Germline V gives CDR1 GTSNPN, CDR2 SVGIG (reference sequence). The CDR3 sequence is CALSGGHNYGDTF. The CDR3 coding sequence is TGTGCCCTATCTGGGGGGCATAACTATGGCGACACCTTC.

This clonotype has a handful of counts. The chain recombines TRBV2 with TRBJ1-1, with D possibly being TRBD1 (6 bases). The germline V and J ends were trimmed by 4 bases and 8 bases, with 20 bases remaining between them. This CDR3 spans 15 amino acids. CDR1 SNHLY and CDR2 FYNNEI come from the germline V gene. Here the CDR3 DNA reads TGTGCCAGCAGTGGTACGGAATTTTCTGGGACAGAAGCTTTCTTT. It yields the protein CASSGTEFSGTEAFF. The full variable domain, with the rest looked up from reference TRBV2 and TRBJ1-1, is EPEVTQTPSHQVTQMGQEVILRCVPISNHLYFYWYRQILGQKVEFLVSFYNNEISEKSEIFDDQFSVERPDGSNFTLKIRSTKLEDSAMYFCASSGTEFSGTEAFFGQGTRLTVV.

The table lists this clonotype with a count of one. V is TRBV6-6 and J is TRBJ1-4; D uncertain. The CDR3 covers 11 residues. Germline CDR1 and CDR2: MNHNY and SVGAGI (reference sequence). Trimming took off 7 bases at V and 10 bases at J, with 10 bases between the two ends. The CDR3 spells CASIRGGKLFF. The CDR3 DNA is TGTGCCAGCATCCGGGGAGGAAAACTGTTTTTT.

The chain is built from TRBV9 and TRBJ2-7; 9 positions agree with TRBD2. V dropped 0 bases and J dropped 3; count of bases not matched to a gene: 4. The CDR3 sequence is 15 residues long. Looked up from germline, CDR1 is SGDLS and CDR2 is YYNGEE. The CDR3 nucleotides are TGTGCCAGCAGCGTAGGTAGTAGCGGGGGCTACGAGCAGTACTTC. Its translation is CASSVGSSGGYEQYF.

This clonotype occurred a few times. This rearrangement joins TRBV10-3 to TRBJ2-7; possible D gene TRBD1, 6 bases. Germline lookup yields CDR1 ENHRY and CDR2 SYGVKD. CDR3 length: 14 residues. V lost 3 bases and J lost 6, with 15 bases in between. This chain's CDR3 is CAISDPGHLGEQYF. The CDR3 bases are TGTGCCATCAGTGACCCGGGACATCTTGGCGAGCAGTACTTC.

This clonotype has just a few counts. DNA for the CDR3: TGCGCCAGCAGTTCACCGACTTGGGGCAATGAGCAGTTCTTC. As protein: CASSSPTWGNEQFF. V and J are TRBV5-1 and TRBJ2-1; D remains ambiguous. Deletions cut 5 bases from V and 6 bases from J, with 15 bases between. CDR3 size: 14 residues. Germline V gives CDR1 SGHRS, CDR2 YFSETQ.

The chain links TRBV29-1 to TRBJ2-1; perhaps D is TRBD1 or TRBD2 (6 bases each). The V and J ends lost 3 bases and 3 bases respectively, with 18 bases between them. Per the germline V gene, CDR1 is SQVTM and CDR2 is ANQGSEA. The CDR3 length is 16 residues. CDR3 nucleotide sequence: TGCAGCGTTGATGGGGGGCCGGGGAACGTCTACAATGAGCAGTTCTTC. Encoded protein: CSVDGGPGNVYNEQFF.

DNA of the CDR3: TGTGCCAGCTCACCCCAGGCGGGGGGTGGCGAGCAGTACTTC. It specifies CASSPQAGGGEQYF. V is TRBV18 and J is TRBJ2-4; 8 positions match TRBD2. The assigned J gene may be wrong: the sequence end matches TRBJ2-7 better. Germline CDR1 is KGHSH and CDR2 is LQKENI. This CDR3 contains 14 residues.

This chain connects TRBV29-1 to TRBJ2-6; the D call may be TRBD1 or TRBD2 (7 bases each). Germline assignment: CDR1 SQVTM and CDR2 ANQGSEA. The CDR3 covers 15 residues. The V gene lost 7 bases and the J gene lost 1 base, with 14 bases spanning the gap. Written as DNA, the CDR3 is TGCAGCGCCGGGGGGACAGCTTCTGGGGCCAACGTCCTGACTTTC. It translates to CSAGGTASGANVLTF.

The chain employs TRBV3-1 and TRBJ2-1, with 13 bases lining up with TRBD2. The trim removed 4 bases at V and 8 bases at J, leaving 8 bases unmatched. Germline V gives CDR1 LGHDT, CDR2 YNNKEL (reference sequence). The CDR3 length is 16 residues. Written as DNA, the CDR3 is TGTGCCAGCAGCCCCGAACTAGCGGGGGGGCTCGATGAGCAGTTCTTC. Its translation is CASSPELAGGLDEQFF.

This clonotype was counted once. The rearrangement links TRBV7-2 to TRBJ1-3; D call uncertain. The CDR3 has 14 amino acids. The V gene's germline CDR1 is SGHTA and CDR2 FQGNSA. The germline V and J ends were trimmed by 4 bases and 0 bases, with 7 bases remaining between them. CDR3 DNA sequence: TGTGCCAGCAGCTCGGGATACTCTGGAAACACCATATATTTT. This gives the protein CASSSGYSGNTIYF.

This clonotype has a handful of counts. The chain employs TRBV2 and TRBJ2-7; D gene unclear. V gave up 1 base and J gave up 4 bases, with 17 bases separating them. Germline CDR1 and CDR2: SNHLY and FYNNEI. The CDR3 covers 16 residues. The CDR3 bases are TGTGCCAGCAGTGAAGAAGGCAGGTTCTTTTCTTACGAGCAGTACTTC. Translated: CASSEEGRFFSYEQYF.

In regard to this clonotype: One end of the junction does not line up with germline, which may come from a read error. This chain joins TRBV10-3 and TRBJ2-7; possible D gene TRBD2, 6 bases. CDR1 ENHRY and CDR2 SYGVKD come from the germline V gene. The CDR3 is made up of 14 amino acids. The CDR3 spells CAVSDAGNSYEQYF. The DNA of the CDR3 is TGTGCCGTCAGTGATGCGGGGAACTCCTACGAGCAGTACTTC.

The rearrangement links TRBV3-1 to TRBJ2-4, with TRBD1 identical over 7 bases. The J call may not be correct, given that the DNA end is closer to TRBJ2-7. The CDR3 covers 16 residues. CDR1 LGHDT and CDR2 YNNKEL come from the germline V gene (reference sequence). CDR3 region: CASSTRRQGFSYEQYF. The CDR3 DNA reads as TGTGCCAGCAGCACCCGACGACAGGGATTCTCCTACGAGCAGTACTTC.

The chain employs TRBV7-2 and TRBJ2-3; D not certain. Trimming removed 5 bases from V and 2 bases from J, with 8 bases in between. Germline lookup yields CDR1 SGHTA and CDR2 FQGNSA. The CDR3 is 13 residues long. CDR3: CASSTGLTDTQYF. Here the CDR3 DNA reads TGTGCCAGCAGCACCGGGCTCACAGATACGCAGTATTTT.

The V gene is TRBV28, the J gene TRBJ2-5; either TRBD1 or TRBD2 may fit D (5 bases each). The V end lost 4 bases, the J end lost 5 bases, and 17 bases lay between the germline ends. CDR1 MDHEN and CDR2 SYDVKM come from the germline V gene. This CDR3 spans 15 amino acids. The CDR3 is CASSWDGRSHETQYF. CDR3 nucleotide sequence: TGTGCCAGCAGTTGGGACGGACGATCCCACGAGACCCAGTACTTC.

The CDR3 loop is CASSLQGKNYGYTF. CDR3 nucleotide sequence: TGTGCCAGCAGCTTGCAGGGGAAAAACTATGGCTACACCTTC. The chain recombines TRBV7-2 with TRBJ1-2; possibly TRBD1 for D (6 bases). The CDR3 is 14 amino acids. Germline CDR1 is SGHTA and CDR2 is FQGNSA. The V end lost 3 bases, the J end lost 2 bases, and 10 bases lay between the germline ends.

The chain links TRBV6-5 to TRBJ2-3; D is possibly TRBD1 (7 bases). CDR3 size: 16 residues. The germline V gene has CDR1 MNHEY and CDR2 SVGAGI. The germline V and J ends were trimmed by 6 bases and 1 base, with 17 bases remaining between them. This CDR3 reads CASSPAEGARTDTQYF. CDR3 nucleotides: TGTGCCAGCAGCCCCGCGGAGGGGGCCCGCACAGATACGCAGTATTTT.

The V gene is TRBV7-2, the J gene TRBJ1-4, with no clear D. Trimming removed 4 bases at V and 6 bases at J, with 12 bases between. CDR1 and CDR2 (germline): SGHTA, FQGNSA. The CDR3 has 14 residues. The CDR3 DNA reads TGTGCCAGCAGCTCTTACAACACACATGAAAAACTGTTTTTT. Translated: CASSSYNTHEKLFF.

This clonotype has only a few counts. V is TRBV6-1 and J is TRBJ2-7, with 8 bases matching TRBD2. V trimming: 10 bases; J trimming: 1 base; junction bases outside the gene matches: 6. This CDR3 region has 13 residues. CDR1 is MNHNS and CDR2 is SASEGT in the germline V gene. The CDR3 here is CATKRGTSYEQYF. The CDR3 DNA reads TGTGCCACCAAGCGGGGGACGTCCTACGAGCAGTACTTC.

The chain is built from TRBV30 and TRBJ2-5; D may be TRBD2 (5 bases). Germline V lookup: CDR1 GTSNPN, CDR2 SVGIG (reference sequence). This CDR3 comprises 12 residues. Trimming took 2 bases from V and 5 from J, leaving 9 bases between them. The CDR3 loop is CAWSFWRETQYF. In DNA, the CDR3 is TGTGCCTGGAGTTTTTGGAGGGAGACCCAGTACTTC.

This clonotype has just a few counts. The chain links TRBV5-5 to TRBJ2-1; 8 nucleotides agree with TRBD2. Germline V lookup: CDR1 SGHKS, CDR2 YYEKEE (reference sequence). The CDR3 extends over 15 amino acids. J gave up 5 bases and V 3 bases, and 7 bases lay outside the gene matches. The CDR3 nucleotides read TGTGCCAGCAGCTCACATATAGCGGGGCACAATGAGCAGTTCTTC. Its protein is CASSSHIAGHNEQFF.

This clonotype was seen a few times. This chain joins TRBV7-2 and TRBJ2-1; the D is unclear. Between the trimmed V and J ends, which lost 1 base and 4 bases, there was a span of 5 bases. CDR1 is SGHTA, CDR2 FQGNSA, per germline. The CDR3 sequence is 13 residues long. The CDR3 nucleotides are TGTGCCAGCAGCTTAGGTTGGTACAATGAGCAGTTCTTC. Amino acids: CASSLGWYNEQFF.

On this clonotype itself: It is likely a read error, because the conserved phenylalanine at the end of the CDR3 is missing. The chain carries TRBV13 and TRBJ2-7; 7 nucleotides line up with TRBD1. This CDR3 has 14 residues. V trimming: 5 bases; J trimming: 1 base; junction bases outside the gene matches: 5. Germline-derived CDR1 and CDR2 are PRHDT and FYEKMQ (reference sequence). The CDR3 is CASSIYRGSYEQYY. Here the CDR3 DNA reads TGTGCCAGCAGCATCTACAGGGGTTCCTACGAGCAGTACTAC.

This clonotype was recorded a few times. The chain links TRBV20-1 to TRBJ2-5; possible D gene TRBD1, 5 bases. V lost 4 bases and J 2 bases, leaving 17 bases between the germline ends. The CDR3 has 15 residues. Germline CDR1 and CDR2: DFQATT and SNEGSKA (reference sequence). CDR3 DNA: TGCAGTGCTAAGGGGTCTCCGACAGAACAAGAGACCCAGTACTTC. It codes for CSAKGSPTEQETQYF.